Listed below are T cell receptor beta chains from one sample, sequenced in a study of CD8+CD57+ T cells in acquired aplastic anemia. Each CDR3 protein gets one entry after TCRdb re-called the reads with MiXCR. The table includes 200,000 or so distinct CDR3 sequences, over 60% detected once. The source material was sorted CD4+, CD8+, or CD8+CD57+ T cells (not recorded which) from PBMCs. Receptors originate from a human donor with severe aplastic anemia or a healthy control (not recorded which). The CDR3 runs from the conserved cysteine through the conserved F or W. The D gene is left open where the match is weak. Clone size appears in some rows only: once, few, many, or a class for an expanded clone.

d_gene,abundance,j_gene,v_gene,CDR3aa,CDR3nt
NA,NA,TRBJ2-7,TRBV29-1,CSVLGVGGVPYEQYF,TGCAGCGTTTTAGGTGTCGGGGGAGTCCCCTACGAGCAGTACTTC
NA,NA,TRBJ1-1,TRBV7-6,CASSLVGGDTEAFF,TGTGCCAGCAGCTTAGTCGGGGGGGACACTGAAGCTTTCTTT
NA,few,TRBJ2-3,TRBV13,CASSRSTGGTDTQYF,TGTGCCAGCAGCAGATCGACAGGTGGCACAGATACGCAGTATTTT
TRBD2,NA,TRBJ2-7,TRBV12-3/TRBV12-4,CDSSLAGTSTQDYEQYF,TGTGACAGCAGTTTAGCGGGGACTAGCACCCAGGACTACGAGCAGTACTTC
TRBD2,few,TRBJ2-7,TRBV7-3,CASSPGKGLAGHEQYF,TGTGCCAGCAGCCCCGGCAAGGGACTAGCAGGCCACGAGCAGTACTTC
TRBD2,NA,TRBJ2-1,TRBV5-1,CASSLAGTSGTSSYNEQFF,TGCGCCAGCAGCTTGGCCGGGACTAGCGGGACCAGCTCCTACAATGAGCAGTTCTTC
NA,few,TRBJ1-1,TRBV12-3/TRBV12-4,CASSLGTFNTEAFF,TGTGCCAGCAGCCTTGGGACTTTCAACACTGAAGCTTTCTTT
TRBD1,few,TRBJ2-5,TRBV27,CASSPPGDRDQETQYF,TGTGCCAGCAGCCCCCCGGGGGACAGGGATCAAGAGACCCAGTACTTC
NA,NA,TRBJ2-1,TRBV29-1,CSVYLDRMNEQFF,TGCAGCGTTTATCTTGACAGGATGAATGAGCAGTTCTTC
NA,many,TRBJ2-1,TRBV9,CASSVGLGLHYNEQFF,TGTGCCAGCAGCGTAGGGTTAGGGTTACACTACAATGAGCAGTTCTTC
NA,NA,TRBJ1-5,TRBV7-8,CASSLYGSNQPQHF,TGTGCCAGCAGCTTATATGGGAGCAATCAGCCCCAGCATTTT
NA,few,TRBJ1-4,TRBV28,CASSLGQGEKLFF,TGTGCCAGCAGTTTAGGTCAGGGTGAAAAACTGTTTTTT
NA,NA,TRBJ1-6,TRBV5-1,CASSFDRLASYNSPLHF,TGCGCCAGCAGCTTCGATAGACTTGCCTCCTATAATTCACCCCTCCACTTT
NA,NA,TRBJ2-5,TRBV5-4,CASSSSPREGETQYF,TGTGCCAGCAGCTCCTCCCCCCGGGAAGGCGAGACCCAGTACTTC
NA,NA,TRBJ2-3,TRBV19,CASRHRPLSTDTQYF,TGTGCCAGTAGACACAGACCCTTGAGCACAGATACGCAGTATTTT
NA,NA,TRBJ1-1,TRBV20-1,CSAKDSPSANTEAFF,TGCAGTGCTAAGGACAGCCCGTCAGCGAACACTGAAGCTTTCTTT
NA,NA,TRBJ2-2,TRBV24-1,CATSEGMGNTGELFF,TGTGCCACCAGTGAAGGGATGGGGAACACCGGGGAGCTGTTTTTT
TRBD2,NA,TRBJ2-1,TRBV2,CASSAGTRGGEQFF,TGTGCCAGCAGCGCCGGGACTAGAGGTGGTGAGCAGTTCTTC
NA,NA,TRBJ2-7,TRBV2,CASSDPGVYEQYF,TGTGCCAGCAGTGACCCGGGAGTATACGAGCAGTACTTC
TRBD2,many,TRBJ2-1,TRBV5-8,CASSLEAPRGAGEQFF,TGTGCCAGCAGCTTGGAGGCGCCGCGGGGGGCCGGTGAGCAGTTCTTC
NA,NA,TRBJ1-4,TRBV20-1,CSARDHRDEKLFF,TGCAGTGCTAGAGATCACAGGGATGAAAAACTGTTTTTT
NA,many,TRBJ1-5,TRBV12-3/TRBV12-4,CASTTNSQPQHF,TGTGCCAGCACCACTAACAGCCAGCCCCAGCATTTT
TRBD1,NA,TRBJ2-1,TRBV28,CASSPPGQLVNEQFF,TGTGCCAGCAGTCCCCCGGGACAGCTCGTCAATGAGCAGTTCTTC
NA,many,TRBJ1-4,TRBV6-5,CASSYFQGSSEKLFF,TGTGCCAGCAGTTACTTCCAGGGGTCTAGTGAAAAACTGTTTTTT
NA,NA,TRBJ1-2,TRBV2,CASSDGVRITYGYTF,TGCGCCAGCAGTGATGGTGTCCGAATAACCTATGGCTACACCTTC
NA,NA,TRBJ1-6,TRBV20-1,CSARDLGRDNLPLHF,TGCAGTGCTAGAGATCTTGGCAGGGATAATTTACCCCTCCACTTT
NA,NA,TRBJ1-3,TRBV15,CATSRDFPASGNTIYF,TGTGCCACCAGCAGAGACTTTCCTGCTTCTGGAAACACCATATATTTT
NA,NA,TRBJ2-1,TRBV7-9,CASSLYQSSYNEQFF,TGTGCCAGCAGCTTATACCAATCCTCCTACAATGAGCAGTTCTTC
TRBD2,NA,TRBJ2-3,TRBV6-4,CASSDAGGTDTQYF,TGTGCCAGCAGTGACGCGGGGGGGACAGATACGCAGTATTTT
TRBD2,NA,TRBJ2-3,TRBV3-1,CASSPGLAGPTDTQYF,TGTGCCAGCAGCCCCGGACTAGCGGGGCCCACAGATACGCAGTATTTT
TRBD1,many,TRBJ1-6,TRBV19,CASRPGQENSPLHF,TGTGCCAGTAGGCCGGGACAGGAGAATTCACCCCTCCACTTT
NA,many,TRBJ1-6,TRBV5-1,CASSLEPTSPLHF,TGCGCCAGCAGCTTGGAGCCGACCTCACCCCTCCACTTT
NA,many,TRBJ1-6,TRBV5-1,CASSPTGRESGALHF,TGCGCCAGCAGCCCCACCGGACGAGAGAGCGGGGCCCTCCACTTT
NA,NA,TRBJ2-5,TRBV20-1,CSARDLLDSETQYF,TGCAGTGCTAGAGATCTGTTGGACAGCGAGACCCAGTACTTC
TRBD1,NA,TRBJ1-1,TRBV20-1,CSARGQPNTEAFF,TGCAGTGCTAGGGGACAGCCGAACACTGAAGCTTTCTTT
TRBD1,once,TRBJ2-7,TRBV2,CASNFGQAIYEQYF,TGTGCCAGCAACTTCGGACAGGCAATCTACGAGCAGTACTTC
NA,NA,TRBJ2-3,TRBV11-3,CASSPRVLSLDTQYF,TGTGCCAGCAGCCCACGGGTACTGAGCTTGGATACGCAGTATTTT
NA,NA,TRBJ1-6,TRBV5-4,CASSLGGTNNSPLHF,TGTGCCAGCAGCTTGGGAGGGACCAACAATTCACCCCTCCACTTT
NA,NA,TRBJ2-2,TRBV2,CAGGRTYTGELFF,TGTGCCGGGGGGCGGACCTACACCGGGGAGCTGTTTTTT
NA,NA,TRBJ1-4,TRBV25-1,CASNGRRNEKLFF,TGTGCCAGCAATGGCCGGAGAAATGAAAAACTGTTTTTT
NA,NA,TRBJ2-7,TRBV29-1,CSEKGRTVAYEQYF,TGCAGCGAAAAAGGGCGGACAGTTGCCTACGAGCAGTACTTC
NA,NA,TRBJ1-5,TRBV9,CASSAGLGNQPQHF,TGTGCCAGCAGCGCTGGGTTGGGCAATCAGCCCCAGCATTTT
NA,many,TRBJ1-1,TRBV6-5,CASRDPPNTEAFF,TGTGCCAGCAGGGACCCACCGAACACTGAAGCTTTCTTT
NA,NA,TRBJ2-1,TRBV19,CASKYGGSEYNEQFF,TGTGCCAGTAAGTACGGTGGCAGCGAATACAATGAGCAGTTCTTC
NA,once,TRBJ2-7,TRBV24-1,CATSLLGAGGEQYF,TGTGCCACCAGTCTTTTGGGGGCGGGTGGCGAGCAGTACTTC
TRBD1,NA,TRBJ2-7,TRBV7-2,CASSFGQGIPYEQYF,TGTGCCAGCAGCTTCGGACAGGGGATTCCCTACGAGCAGTACTTC
NA,NA,TRBJ2-3,TRBV10-1,CATTGRSTDTQYF,TGTGCCACCACGGGACGGTCAACAGATACGCAGTATTTT
NA,NA,TRBJ2-3,TRBV7-8,CASSLSQEVTDTQYF,TGTGCCAGCAGCTTAAGTCAGGAGGTCACAGATACGCAGTATTTT
NA,many,TRBJ1-1,TRBV29-1,CSEQTTAPEAFF,TGCAGCGAACAGACGACAGCCCCTGAAGCTTTCTTT
TRBD1,NA,TRBJ1-1,TRBV7-9,CASSLLPGQGYEAFF,TGTGCCAGCAGCCTTCTGCCGGGACAGGGATACGAGGCTTTCTTT
NA,NA,TRBJ2-3,TRBV7-8,CASSKEPDTQYF,TGTGCCAGCAGCAAAGAGCCAGATACGCAGTATTTT
TRBD2,few,TRBJ2-1,TRBV5-1,CASSLTRGLATNNEQFF,TGCGCCAGCAGCTTGACTCGAGGACTAGCGACAAACAATGAGCAGTTCTTC